The entry below describes one T cell receptor (beta chain). Many counts were recorded for this clonotype. The antigen this receptor binds is unknown. No clone much larger than this one lies a single base away; base qualities are absent. Preparation of the library involved PCR. TCRdb names Illumina HiSeq 2500 as the instrument used. TCR libraries were prepared with molecular barcoding, using unique molecular identifiers to normalize TCRbeta repertoire quantification. Through fastp at Q25 and MiXCR, TCRdb rebuilt clones from the public reads, retaining in-frame beta chains. Rows with a matching CDR3 protein are joined into one entry that keeps the most common DNA and genes. This sample is represented by 750,000 to 950,000 distinct CDR3 sequences; roughly 15% of them were singletons. Together, the top ten hold approximately 5% of the sample. The data originate from a study of T-cell reconstitution after alpha-beta-depleted transplantation in children (dated by TCRdb to the mid-2010s). Turning to the overall study: Using TCR repertoire profiling, the study followed T-cell immune reconstitution in a quantitative way in children after TCRalphabeta/CD19-depleted allogeneic hematopoietic cell transplantation. General findings and caveats noted by the study authors: The frequencies of hyperexpanded clones fell over the following months, and after one year, T-cell counts and TCRbeta diversity were mostly attributed to newly produced T cells. The high TCRbeta diversity at day 60 in some patients was ascribed to recipient T cells and intrathymic progenitors that had survived conditioning. The apparently early recovery of alphabetaT-cell counts about two months after transplant reportedly depended on only several hundred rapidly expanded clones that came from non-depleted graft cells.

Per the publication, the treatment or condition label means: allogeneic hematopoietic cell transplantation with graft depleted of TCRalphabeta T cells and CD19 B cells. Transplant recipients were children who received TCRalphabeta/CD19-depleted allogeneic hematopoietic cell grafts. The germline V gene (reference sequence) yields DFQATT for CDR1 and SNEGSKA for CDR2. Ends trimmed: V by 6 bases, J by 5 bases; bases unmatched to a gene: 11. Its CDR3 holds 14 amino acids, cysteine through phenylalanine. Only the CDR3 DNA is retained, 42 bases long and in frame from the first base. The chain is assembled from TRBV20-1 and TRBJ2-5, with TRBD1 matching 8 junction bases. This TCR derives from a male patient under 18 who had a stem cell transplant for acute lymphoblastic leukemia, so the T cells may come from the graft donor. Here the sequenced sample was PBMCs, mostly from graft donor cells, taken 360 days after TCRalphabeta/CD19-depleted stem cell transplant. The nucleotide sequence is given as TGCAGTGCCCAGAGACAGGGGCTCTGGGAGACCCAGTACTTC. Its translation is CSAQRQGLWETQYF.